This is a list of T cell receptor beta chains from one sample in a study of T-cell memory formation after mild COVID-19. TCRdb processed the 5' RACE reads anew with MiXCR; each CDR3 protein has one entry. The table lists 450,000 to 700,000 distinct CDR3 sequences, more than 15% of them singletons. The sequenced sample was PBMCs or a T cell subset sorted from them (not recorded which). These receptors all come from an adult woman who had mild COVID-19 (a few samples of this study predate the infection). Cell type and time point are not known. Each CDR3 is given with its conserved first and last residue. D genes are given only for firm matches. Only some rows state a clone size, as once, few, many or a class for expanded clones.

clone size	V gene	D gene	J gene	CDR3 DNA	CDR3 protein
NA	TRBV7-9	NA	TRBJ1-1	TGTGCCAGCAGCTTAGCGGTTTCTGAAGCTTTCTTT	CASSLAVSEAFF
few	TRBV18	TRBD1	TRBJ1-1	TGTGCCAGCTCAAACCGGGACAGGGGTGACACTGAAGCTTTCTTT	CASSNRDRGDTEAFF
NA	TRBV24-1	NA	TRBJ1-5	TGTGCCACCAGTGACCCTGGGCGGGAGAACAATCAGCCCCAGCATTTT	CATSDPGRENNQPQHF
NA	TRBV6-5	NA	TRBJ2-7	TGTGCCAGCAGCCACGAAGCTGAGAGCTATCCCCCCTACGAGCAGTACTTC	CASSHEAESYPPYEQYF
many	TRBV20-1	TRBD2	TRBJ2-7	TGCAGTGCTAGTCTCGGCCAGCGGGGCCCCTACGAGCAGTACTTC	CSASLGQRGPYEQYF
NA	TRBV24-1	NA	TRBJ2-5	TGTGCCACCAGTGATTTCATGGACTCAGGAGAGACCCAGTACTTC	CATSDFMDSGETQYF
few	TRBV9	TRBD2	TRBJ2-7	TGTGCCAGCAGCCCCCAAGCGGGAGGCCTCACCTACGAGCAGTACTTC	CASSPQAGGLTYEQYF
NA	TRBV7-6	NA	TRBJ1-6	TGTGCCAGCAGCTTAGGACAGTTCAATTCACCCCTCCACTTT	CASSLGQFNSPLHF
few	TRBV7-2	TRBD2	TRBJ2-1	TGTGCCAGCAGCTCTCAAGCGGGAGTGGGTTACAATGAGCAGTTCTTC	CASSSQAGVGYNEQFF
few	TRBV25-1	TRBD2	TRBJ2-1	TGTGCCAGCACTAGGACTAGCGGGGTCTCCTACAATGAGCAGTTCTTC	CASTRTSGVSYNEQFF
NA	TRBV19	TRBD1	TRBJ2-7	TGTGCCAGTAGACACCGGGACAGGGCGTACGAGCAGTACTTC	CASRHRDRAYEQYF
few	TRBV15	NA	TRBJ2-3	TGTGCCACCAGCAGCGCAGTACCAGATACGCAGTATTTT	CATSSAVPDTQYF
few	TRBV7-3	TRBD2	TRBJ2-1	TGTGCCAGCAGCTTAGAATCCGAAAGACTAGCGGGCCGGGATAATGAGCAGTTCTTC	CASSLESERLAGRDNEQFF
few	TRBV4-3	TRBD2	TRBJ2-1	TGCGCCAGCAGCCAAGATCCCGGTCTGGCGGGAGGGATCGGGCGGGAGCAGTTCTTC	CASSQDPGLAGGIGREQFF
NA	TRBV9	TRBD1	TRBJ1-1	TGTGCCAGCAGCGGCCGGGACAGGGGACTGAACACTGAAGCTTTCTTT	CASSGRDRGLNTEAFF
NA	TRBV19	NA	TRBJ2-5	TGTGCCACTGGGCCCCGACGAGAGACCCAGTACTTC	CATGPRRETQYF
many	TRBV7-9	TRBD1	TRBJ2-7	TGTGCCAGCAGCAAAGACAGGGGGCATTATAGCTCCTACGAGCAGTACTTC	CASSKDRGHYSSYEQYF
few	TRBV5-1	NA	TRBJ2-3	TGCGCCAGCAGCTTGGGACAGAGAGATACGCAGTATTTT	CASSLGQRDTQYF
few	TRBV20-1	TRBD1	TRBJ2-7	TGCAGTGCTAGGCCGGGACAGAACTACGAGCAGTACTTC	CSARPGQNYEQYF
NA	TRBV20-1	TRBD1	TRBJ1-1	TGCAGTGCTAGAGATAGCGGGACAGGGGGCTACACTGAAGCTTTCTTT	CSARDSGTGGYTEAFF
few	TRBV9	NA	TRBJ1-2	TGTGCCAGCAGCGTACCGCGGGGGGAAGGGGACGCCGATGGCTACACCTTC	CASSVPRGEGDADGYTF
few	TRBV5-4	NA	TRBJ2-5	TGTGCCAGCAGCTTTATGGGGGCGGAAGTGGAGACCCAGTACTTC	CASSFMGAEVETQYF
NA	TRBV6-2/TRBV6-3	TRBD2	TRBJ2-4	TGTGCCAGCACCCAAGCGGGAGCGGCAAACATTCAGTACTTC	CASTQAGAANIQYF
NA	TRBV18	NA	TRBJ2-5	TGTGCCAGCTCACCGGTCGGTCAAAAAGAGACCCAGTACTTC	CASSPVGQKETQYF
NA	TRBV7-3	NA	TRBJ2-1	TGTGCCAGCAGTAACCGTAGCGGAGTACGGGGGTACGATGAGCAGTTCTTC	CASSNRSGVRGYDEQFF
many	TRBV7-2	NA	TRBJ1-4	TGTGCCAGCAGCTACAGGGTGCCAAATGAAAAACTGTTTTTT	CASSYRVPNEKLFF
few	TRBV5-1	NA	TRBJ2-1	TGCGCCAGCAATGAAAACCCAACCGCTGAGCAGTTCTTC	CASNENPTAEQFF
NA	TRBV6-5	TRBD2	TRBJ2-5	TGTGCCAGCAGGAAGCGGGAGTTGAGAGAGACCCAGTACTTC	CASRKRELRETQYF
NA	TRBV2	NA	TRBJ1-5	TGTGCCAGCAGTGGGGCAGGGGAAGAAGTGGTCGGTCAGCCCCAGCATTTT	CASSGAGEEVVGQPQHF
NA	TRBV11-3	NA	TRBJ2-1	TGTGCCAGCAGCCCCGTGCAGGGCCCCAACAATGAGCAGTTCTTC	CASSPVQGPNNEQFF
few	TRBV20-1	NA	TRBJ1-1	TGCAGTGCAGCCCCTACGGGTGAAGCTTTCTTT	CSAAPTGEAFF
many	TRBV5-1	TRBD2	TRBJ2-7	TGCGCCAGCAGCTTTTCGGGGGGAGCCTACGAGCAGTACTTC	CASSFSGGAYEQYF
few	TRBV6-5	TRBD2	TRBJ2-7	TGTGCCAGCAGTTACTCCGGGGGGAGGTTCTACGAGCAGTACTTC	CASSYSGGRFYEQYF
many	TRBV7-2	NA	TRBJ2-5	TGTGCCAGCAGCTTAGTCCCAGAGACCCAGTACTTC	CASSLVPETQYF
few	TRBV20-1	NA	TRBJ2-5	TGCAGTGAATCGACAAGTGAGACCCAGTACTTC	CSESTSETQYF
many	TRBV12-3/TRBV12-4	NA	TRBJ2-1	TGTGCCAGCAGTTTACCCGGTAGCTCCTACAATGAGCAGTTCTTC	CASSLPGSSYNEQFF
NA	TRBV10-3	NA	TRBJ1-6	TGTGCCATCAGTGCGGGAGTAGACTATAATTCACCCCTCCACTTT	CAISAGVDYNSPLHF
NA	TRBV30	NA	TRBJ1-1	TGTGCCTGGAGTAGAACACCGAACACTGAAGCTTTCTTT	CAWSRTPNTEAFF
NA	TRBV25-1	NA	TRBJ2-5	TGTGCCAGCAGTGAATCTGGGGGAGGAGAGACCCAGTACTTC	CASSESGGGETQYF
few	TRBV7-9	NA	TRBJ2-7	TGTGCCAGCAACCACCCGGTAAGGTTCGACGAGCAGTACTTC	CASNHPVRFDEQYF
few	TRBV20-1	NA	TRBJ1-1	TGCAGTGCTCCCCGGGGGGGCTTGAACACTGAAGCTTTCTTT	CSAPRGGLNTEAFF
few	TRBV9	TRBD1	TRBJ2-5	TGTGCCAGCAGCGTATCGGGACAGGGTAGGCTGGAGACCCAGTACTTC	CASSVSGQGRLETQYF
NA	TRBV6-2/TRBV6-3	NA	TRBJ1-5	TGTGCCAGCAGCTTCGGGGGTACGGGGAATCAGCCCCAGCATTTT	CASSFGGTGNQPQHF
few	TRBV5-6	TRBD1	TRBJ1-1	TGTGCCAGCAGAACGGGACAGGTGAGGACTGAAGCTTTCTTT	CASRTGQVRTEAFF
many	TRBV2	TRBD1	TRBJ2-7	TGTGCCAGCAGTGCGGGACAGACCTACGAGCAGTACTTC	CASSAGQTYEQYF
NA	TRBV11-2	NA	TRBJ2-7	TGTGCCAGCAGCTTAGACCCTAGGAGTATGTACTTC	CASSLDPRSMYF
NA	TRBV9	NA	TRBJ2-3	TGTGCCAGCAGCCCCGGCCACGACCCACCGCAGTATTTT	CASSPGHDPPQYF
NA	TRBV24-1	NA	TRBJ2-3	TGTGCCACCAGTGACCGGGGCAAAGATACGCAGTATTTT	CATSDRGKDTQYF
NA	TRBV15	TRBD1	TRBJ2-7	TGTGCCACCAGCGGGTGGACAGGCCTTAGGGGCTACGAGCAGTACTTC	CATSGWTGLRGYEQYF
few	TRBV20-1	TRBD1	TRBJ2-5	TGCAGTGCTAGTCTAGGACAGGGGAGAGAGACCCAGTACTTC	CSASLGQGRETQYF
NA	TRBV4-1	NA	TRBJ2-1	TGCGCCAGCAGCTCTGACGTAGGTAGCGGGACAGGTGAGCAGTTCTTC	CASSSDVGSGTGEQFF
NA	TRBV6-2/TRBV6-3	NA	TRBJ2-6	TGTGCCACCACAGGGACCCCTCCCAACGTCCTGACTTTC	CATTGTPPNVLTF
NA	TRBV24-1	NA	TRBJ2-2	TGTGCCACCCAACAGGGTAACACCGGGGAGCTGTTTTTT	CATQQGNTGELFF
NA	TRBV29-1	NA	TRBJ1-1	TGCAGCGTTGACGACAGCATGAACACTGAAGCTTTCTTT	CSVDDSMNTEAFF
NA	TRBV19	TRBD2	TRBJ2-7	TGTGCCAGCCGTAGGGAGGGAGGAGGATACGAGCAGTACTTC	CASRREGGGYEQYF